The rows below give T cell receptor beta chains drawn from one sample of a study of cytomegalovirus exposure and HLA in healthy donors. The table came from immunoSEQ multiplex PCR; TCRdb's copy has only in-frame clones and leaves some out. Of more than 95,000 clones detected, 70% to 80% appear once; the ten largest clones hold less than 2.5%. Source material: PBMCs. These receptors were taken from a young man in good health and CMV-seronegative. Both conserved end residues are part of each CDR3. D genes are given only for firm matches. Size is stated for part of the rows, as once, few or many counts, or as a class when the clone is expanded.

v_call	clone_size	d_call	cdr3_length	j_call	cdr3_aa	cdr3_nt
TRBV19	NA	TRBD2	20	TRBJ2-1	CASSFRGPGLAGGNYNEQFF	TGTGCCAGTAGTTTCCGCGGTCCGGGACTAGCGGGAGGGAACTACAATGAGCAGTTCTTC
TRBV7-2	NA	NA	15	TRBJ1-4	CASSLLLGTNEKLFF	TGTGCCAGCAGCTTGCTCCTCGGAACTAATGAAAAACTGTTTTTT
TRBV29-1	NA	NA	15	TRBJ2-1	CSSEGWQGFYNEQFF	TGCAGCTCCGAAGGGTGGCAGGGGTTTTACAATGAGCAGTTCTTC
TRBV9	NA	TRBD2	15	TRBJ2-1	CASSVGTSGVNEQFF	TGTGCCAGCAGCGTAGGGACTAGCGGGGTCAATGAGCAGTTCTTC
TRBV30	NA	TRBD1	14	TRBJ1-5	CAWSLGTGYQPQHF	TGTGCCTGGAGTCTTGGGACAGGCTATCAGCCCCAGCATTTT
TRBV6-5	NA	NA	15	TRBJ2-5	CASTSPGGPQETQYF	TGTGCCAGCACTTCGCCCGGGGGTCCCCAAGAGACCCAGTACTTC
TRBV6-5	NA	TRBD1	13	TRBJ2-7	CASSATGGYEQYF	TGTGCCAGCAGCGCGACAGGGGGCTACGAGCAGTACTTC
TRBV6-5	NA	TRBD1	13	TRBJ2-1	CASSRQGYDEQFF	TGTGCCAGCAGCCGACAGGGTTACGATGAGCAGTTCTTC
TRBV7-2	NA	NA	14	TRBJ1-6	CASSPDRYLSPLHF	TGTGCCAGCAGCCCAGACAGGTACCTCTCACCCCTCCACTTT
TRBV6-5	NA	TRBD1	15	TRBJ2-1	CASSRSPTGGLEQFF	TGTGCCAGCAGCCGTTCGCCGACAGGGGGCCTTGAGCAGTTCTTC
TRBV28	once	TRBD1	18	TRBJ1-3	CASSWGPATGTVGNTIYF	TGTGCCAGCAGTTGGGGTCCCGCTACCGGGACAGTTGGAAACACCATATATTTT
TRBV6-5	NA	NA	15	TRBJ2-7	CASSYSSGGNYEQYF	TGTGCCAGCAGTTACTCGAGCGGCGGGAACTACGAGCAGTACTTC
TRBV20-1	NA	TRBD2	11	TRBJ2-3	CSARGGTPSYF	TGCAGTGCCCGGGGGGGGACGCCGAGCTATTTT
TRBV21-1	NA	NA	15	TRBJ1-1	CASSNFQGPDTEAFF	TGTGCCAGCAGCAACTTCCAGGGCCCAGACACTGAAGCTTTCTTT
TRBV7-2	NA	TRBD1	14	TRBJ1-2	CASSLQQGSYGYTF	TGTGCCAGCAGCTTACAACAGGGGTCCTATGGCTACACCTTC